The subject of this entry is one TCR beta chain. One end of the junction varies from germline; a read error may be responsible. This entry belongs to a study of T cell changes during pregnancy in multiple sclerosis. This CDR3 has 11 amino acids. Per germline, CDR1 PRHDT and CDR2 FYEKMQ (reference sequence). The protocol was immunoSEQ multiplex PCR, while the TCRdb copy is restricted to in-frame clones and leaves out a portion. The sample lists 85,000 to 110,000 clones; around 91% were seen once. The clonotype originates from a female donor with multiple sclerosis, enrolled in a pregnancy study. The sample was peripheral blood, taken after pregnancy. J is TRBJ2-5 and V is TRBV13; D uncertain. CDR3: CASSYQETQYF. CDR3 in DNA: TGTGCCAGCAGCTACCAGGAGACCCAGTACTTC.